The rows below give T cell receptor beta chains drawn from one sample of a study of OX40 agonist ivuxolimab in advanced cancers. Clones were read by immunoSEQ multiplex PCR, and TCRdb kept only the in-frame ones, dropping some. The table shows roughly 80,000 clones, with about 80% occurring only once. Here the sequenced sample was CD4+ or CD8+ T cells sorted from blood, taken in a trial of the OX40 agonist ivuxolimab. These receptors were taken from an adult with an advanced solid tumor such as melanoma, head and neck, liver or kidney cancer. Each CDR3 is given with its conserved first and last residue. The order of the fields is V gene, D gene, J gene, clone size, CDR3 length, CDR3 DNA, CDR3 protein. A D gene is named only where the DNA matches it firmly. Clone sizes are given selectively: once, few, many, or a class where the clone is expanded.

>TRBV6-1|TRBD2|TRBJ2-3|once|19
TGTGCCAGCAGTGCCCTCCGGGGGGGGGCCTTTACGGGCACAGATACGCAGTATTTT
CASSALRGGAFTGTDTQYF
>TRBV4-3|TRBD1|TRBJ2-3|NA|16
TGCGCCAGCAGCCGACAATACAGGGGCGGATCAGATACGCAGTATTTT
CASSRQYRGGSDTQYF
>TRBV6-6|NA|TRBJ2-7|NA|14
TGTGCCAGCAGTTACCCGGGGACCACCTACGAGCAGTACTTC
CASSYPGTTYEQYF
>TRBV5-1|NA|TRBJ1-1|NA|15
TGCGCCAGCAGCTCTACTAGCGGGATAAACACTGAAGCTTTCTTT
CASSSTSGINTEAFF
>TRBV27|NA|TRBJ2-1|NA|14
TGTGCCAGCAGTTTGGGGGATCCTGGCAATGAGCAGTTCTTC
CASSLGDPGNEQFF
>TRBV10-3|TRBD1|TRBJ1-2|NA|15
TGTGCCATCAGTGCCCCGACAGGGAATAACTATGGCTACACCTTC
CAISAPTGNNYGYTF
>TRBV9|NA|TRBJ2-3|NA|14
TGTGCCAGCAGCGTAGAGGGAGGTACAGATACGCAGTATTTT
CASSVEGGTDTQYF
>TRBV25-1|TRBD1|TRBJ1-6|once|17
TGTGCCAGCAGTGAATGGGGTCAGGGGGGGGAGAATTCACCCCTCCACTTT
CASSEWGQGGENSPLHF
>TRBV21-1|NA|TRBJ1-6|NA|12
TGTGCCAGCAGCAATGGAAGCTCTCCCCTCCACTTT
CASSNGSSPLHF
>TRBV5-4|TRBD1|TRBJ2-1|NA|16
TGTGCCAGCACCCTGGGGACAGGGGTCTCCTACAATGAGCAGTTCTTC
CASTLGTGVSYNEQFF
>TRBV9|NA|TRBJ1-5|NA|13
TGTGCCAGCAGCGTAGCTGGGGTAGGGCCCCAGCATTTT
CASSVAGVGPQHF
>TRBV2|NA|TRBJ2-2|NA|15
TGTGCCAGCCTTAAGGGACTCCGATCGGCCGGGGAGCTGTTTTTT
CASLKGLRSAGELFF
>TRBV28|TRBD1|TRBJ1-1|NA|18
TGTGCCAGCACCGGGACAGGGGGTGGGTGGATGGTGGGCACTGAAGCTTTCTTT
CASTGTGGGWMVGTEAFF
>TRBV5-1|TRBD1|TRBJ1-4|NA|18
TGCGCCAGCAGTCGAAGTCCGGGACAGGTTAGAACTAATGAAAAACTGTTTTTT
CASSRSPGQVRTNEKLFF
>TRBV2|NA|TRBJ2-4|NA|12
TGTGCCAGCAGTGAAACAGTAAACATTCAGTACTTC
CASSETVNIQYF
>TRBV6-5|TRBD1|TRBJ1-2|NA|14
TGTGCCAGCAGTTACCAGGACAGGGGCTATGGCTACACCTTC
CASSYQDRGYGYTF
>TRBV15|TRBD1|TRBJ1-2|NA|15
TGTGCCACCAGCAGAGGGGACAGGGGGGACTATGGCTACACCTTC
CATSRGDRGDYGYTF